This T cell receptor beta chain was recorded in a study of blood T cell repertoires in COVID-19. TCRdb's copy holds only in-frame clones and misses some; the assay was immunoSEQ multiplex PCR. The table has roughly 150,000 clones, roughly 88% seen once. Trimming left V 6 bases short and J 3 bases short, with 21 bases between. Germline V gives CDR1 MNHEY, CDR2 SVGEGT. The CDR3 length is 16 residues. The receptor was isolated from a woman between 45 and 65 years old with acute or convalescent COVID-19. The chain employs TRBV6-2 or TRBV6-3 and TRBJ2-7; a possible D gene is TRBD2 (6 bases). Sequences were obtained from peripheral blood. In nucleotides, the CDR3 is TGTGCCAGCAGCGAGTACTCGAAGCGGGCTGACTACGAGCAGTACTTC. Translated, it gives CASSEYSKRADYEQYF.